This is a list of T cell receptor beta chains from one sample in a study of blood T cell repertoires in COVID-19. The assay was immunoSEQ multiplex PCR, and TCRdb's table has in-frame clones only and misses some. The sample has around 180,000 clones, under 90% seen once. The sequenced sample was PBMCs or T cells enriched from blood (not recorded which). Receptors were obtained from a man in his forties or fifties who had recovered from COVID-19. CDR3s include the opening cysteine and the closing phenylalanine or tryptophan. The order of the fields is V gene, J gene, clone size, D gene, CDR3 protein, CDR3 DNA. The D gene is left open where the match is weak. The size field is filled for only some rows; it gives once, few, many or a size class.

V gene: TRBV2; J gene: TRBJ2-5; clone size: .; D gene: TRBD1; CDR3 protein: CASSGQGGETQYF; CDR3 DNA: TGTGCCAGCAGCGGACAGGGTGGAGAGACCCAGTACTTC
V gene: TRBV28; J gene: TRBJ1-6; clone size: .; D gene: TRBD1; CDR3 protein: CASRDLLGQGRELGSPLHF; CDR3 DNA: TGTGCCAGCAGGGACCTTTTGGGACAGGGCCGAGAATTGGGTTCACCCCTCCACTTT
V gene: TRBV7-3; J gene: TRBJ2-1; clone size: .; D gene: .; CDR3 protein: CASSFGGGGSSYNEQFF; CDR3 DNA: TGTGCCAGCAGCTTCGGGGGCGGGGGCAGCTCCTACAATGAGCAGTTCTTC
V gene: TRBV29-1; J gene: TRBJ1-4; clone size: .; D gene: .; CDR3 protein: CSVGHPNEKLFF; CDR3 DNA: TGCAGCGTCGGACACCCTAATGAAAAACTGTTTTTT
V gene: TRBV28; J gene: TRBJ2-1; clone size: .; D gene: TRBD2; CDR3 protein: CASSLAGGYNEQFF; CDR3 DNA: TGTGCCAGCAGTTTAGCGGGGGGCTACAATGAGCAGTTCTTC
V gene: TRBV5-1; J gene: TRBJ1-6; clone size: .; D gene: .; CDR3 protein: CASSLGQNNSPLHF; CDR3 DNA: TGCGCCAGCAGCTTGGGACAGAATAATTCACCCCTCCACTTT
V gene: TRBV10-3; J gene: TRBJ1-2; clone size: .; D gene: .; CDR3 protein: CATLGEGPTNYGYTF; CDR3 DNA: TGTGCCACCCTCGGGGAGGGTCCTACTAACTATGGCTACACCTTC
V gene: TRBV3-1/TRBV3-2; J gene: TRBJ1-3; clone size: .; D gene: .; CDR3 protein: CASSHRGSGNTIYF; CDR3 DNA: TGTGCCAGCAGCCACCGCGGATCTGGAAACACCATATATTTT
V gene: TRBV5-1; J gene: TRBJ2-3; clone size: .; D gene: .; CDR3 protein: CASSLVPGKATDTQYF; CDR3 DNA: TGCGCCAGCAGCTTGGTTCCCGGGAAGGCCACAGATACGCAGTATTTT
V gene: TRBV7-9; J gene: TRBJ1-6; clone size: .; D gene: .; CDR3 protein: CASSFQGSPLHF; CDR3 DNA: TGTGCCAGCAGCTTTCAGGGGTCACCCCTCCACTTT
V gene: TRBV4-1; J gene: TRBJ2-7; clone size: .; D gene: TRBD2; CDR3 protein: CASSPRLAGEQYF; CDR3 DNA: TGCGCCAGCAGCCCCAGACTAGCGGGGGAGCAGTACTTC
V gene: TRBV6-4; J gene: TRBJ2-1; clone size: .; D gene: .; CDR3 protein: CASRDSSYNEQFF; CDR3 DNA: TGTGCCAGCAGGGACTCTAGCTACAATGAGCAGTTCTTC
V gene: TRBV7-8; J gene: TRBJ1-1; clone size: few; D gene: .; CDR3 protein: CASSLQGSNLEAFF; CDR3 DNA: TGTGCCAGCAGCTTACAGGGGTCAAACCTTGAAGCTTTCTTT
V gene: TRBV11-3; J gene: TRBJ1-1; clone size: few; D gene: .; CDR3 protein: CASSSGPGNTEAFF; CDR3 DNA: TGTGCCAGCAGCTCCGGCCCGGGAAACACTGAAGCTTTCTTT
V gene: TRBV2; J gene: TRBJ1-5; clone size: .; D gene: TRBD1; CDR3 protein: CASKGRGLGQPQHF; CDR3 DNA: TGTGCCAGCAAGGGCAGGGGGCTAGGTCAGCCCCAGCATTTT
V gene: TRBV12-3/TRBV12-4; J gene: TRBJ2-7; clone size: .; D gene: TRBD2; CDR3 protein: CASSLKEGLAVYF; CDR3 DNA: TGTGCCAGCAGTTTAAAGGAGGGACTAGCGGTGTACTTC
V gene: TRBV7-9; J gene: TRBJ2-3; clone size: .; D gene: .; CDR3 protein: CASRFAPRDTQYF; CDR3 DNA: TGTGCCAGCAGATTTGCCCCCAGGGATACGCAGTATTTT
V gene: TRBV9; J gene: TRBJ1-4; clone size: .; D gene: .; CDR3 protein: CASSVDGKRREKLFF; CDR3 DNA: TGTGCCAGCAGCGTAGACGGGAAGAGGCGAGAAAAACTGTTTTTT
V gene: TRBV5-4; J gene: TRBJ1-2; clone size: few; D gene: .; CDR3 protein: CASSLETHRQGYGYTF; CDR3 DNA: TGTGCCAGCAGCTTGGAGACGCACCGTCAGGGCTATGGCTACACCTTC
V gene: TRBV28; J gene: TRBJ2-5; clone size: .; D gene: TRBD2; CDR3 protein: CASRSSGGGETQYF; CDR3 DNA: TGTGCCAGCAGGTCTAGCGGCGGAGGGGAGACCCAGTACTTC
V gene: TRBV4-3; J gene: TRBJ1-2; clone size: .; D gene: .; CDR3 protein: CASSPIDSSGYTF; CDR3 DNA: TGCGCCAGCAGCCCGATCGACAGTTCCGGCTACACCTTC
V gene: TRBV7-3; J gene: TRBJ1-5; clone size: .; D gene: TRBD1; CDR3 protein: CASSHYGTDNQPQHF; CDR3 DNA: TGTGCCAGCAGCCATTACGGGACAGACAATCAGCCCCAGCATTTT
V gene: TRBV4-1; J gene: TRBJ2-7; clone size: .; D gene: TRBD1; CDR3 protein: CASSHLGEGGHEQYF; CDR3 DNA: TGCGCCAGCAGCCACCTAGGGGAAGGGGGCCACGAGCAGTACTTC
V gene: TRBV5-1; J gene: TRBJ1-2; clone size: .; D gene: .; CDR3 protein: CASSLGFRGGHGYTF; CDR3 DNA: TGCGCCAGCAGCTTAGGTTTCAGGGGTGGTCATGGCTACACCTTC
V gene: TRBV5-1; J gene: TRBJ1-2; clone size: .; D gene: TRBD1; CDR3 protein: CASSASGTGFGYTF; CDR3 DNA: TGCGCCAGCAGCGCCTCCGGGACAGGGTTTGGCTACACCTTC